The 6 T cell receptor beta chains listed next were all sequenced from one sample in a study of T cells in Graves' hyperthyroidism and ophthalmopathy. Amplification targeted TCR beta CDR3 regions from RNA transcripts. First-round RT-PCR with HTBI primers amplified the TCR CDR3 region. TCRdb reanalysed the multiplex PCR reads using MiXCR and keeps one entry per CDR3 protein. The data hold around 390,000 distinct CDR3 sequences, with roughly 14% observed a single time. Specimen: blood. The receptor source for this set is a woman in her twenties or thirties with Graves' ophthalmopathy.

This clonotype was seen many times. The chain joins TRBV20-1 to TRBJ1-2; no definite D call. The CDR3 loop spans 16 amino acids. Germline CDR1 reads DFQATT; CDR2 reads SNEGSKA (reference sequence). V was trimmed by 5 bases and J by 4 bases, leaving 23 bases between them. The CDR3 loop reads CSASEGSMTFSYGYTF. The CDR3 nucleotides are TGCAGTGCTTCGGAAGGCTCGATGACCTTTAGCTATGGCTACACCTTC.

This clonotype was detected ten times or more. The V call is TRBV12-3 or TRBV12-4, the J call TRBJ2-3; D remains ambiguous. Trimming removed 7 bases at V and 0 bases at J, with 11 bases between. This CDR3 region has 14 residues. CDR3 nucleotides: TGTGCCAGCACCCAAGGCGGCAGCACAGATACGCAGTATTTT. It yields the protein CASTQGGSTDTQYF.

This clonotype was detected a few times. The J gene is TRBJ1-6, the V gene TRBV6-6; 7 nucleotides match TRBD1. After removal of 2 bases from V and 7 bases from J, the junction contained 5 bases not matched to a gene. This CDR3 is 15 amino acids long. Germline CDR1 is MNHNY and CDR2 is SVGAGI (reference sequence). The CDR3 here is CASSYQGQTNSPLHF. The CDR3 DNA reads TGTGCCAGCAGTTACCAGGGACAGACGAATTCACCCCTCCACTTT.

The chain recombines TRBV5-6 with TRBJ1-4, with D unclear. Germline V CDR1 and CDR2: SGHDT, YYEEEE. CDR3 length equals 13 residues. Trimming took off 1 base at V and 8 bases at J, with 9 bases between the two ends. CDR3 nucleotides: TGTGCCAGCAGCTTGTACCTGGGCGAAAAACTGTTTTTT. Its protein is CASSLYLGEKLFF.

This clonotype was counted a few times. V usage is TRBV9 and J usage is TRBJ2-7; weak D call: TRBD2 (6 bases). V shed 4 bases and J shed 6 bases, with 17 bases lying between them. CDR1 is SGDLS and CDR2 is YYNGEE in the germline V gene. The CDR3 spans 14 residues. CDR3 sequence reads: CASSPNPGESEQYF. CDR3 coding DNA: TGTGCCAGCAGCCCGAATCCGGGGGAGTCCGAGCAGTACTTC. Using reference TRBV9 and TRBJ2-7 for the parts outside the CDR3, the full variable domain is DSGVTQTPKHLITATGQRVTLRCSPRSGDLSVYWYQQSLDQGLQFLIQYYNGEERAKGNILERFSAQQFPDLHSELNLSSLELGDSALYFCASSPNPGESEQYFGPGTRLTVT.

This clonotype was found a few times. The chain carries TRBV13 and TRBJ2-2, with D tentatively TRBD2 (6 bases). The CDR3 loop spans 13 amino acids. Germline-derived CDR1 and CDR2 are PRHDT and FYEKMQ (reference sequence). Trimming removed 7 bases at V and 6 bases at J, with 12 bases between. The CDR3 sequence is CASTTGVAGELFF. CDR3 nucleotides: TGTGCCAGCACAACGGGGGTCGCCGGGGAGCTGTTTTTT.